These T cell receptor beta chains were read from a single sample in a study of response to subunit inactivated influenza vaccine. TCRdb re-called the RT-PCR reads with MiXCR, one entry per CDR3 protein. Of 500,000 to 750,000 distinct CDR3 sequences listed, around 15% are singletons. Source: PBMCs from blood, taken 12 days after vaccination. All receptors come from a man aged 45-60 years who received an inactivated influenza vaccine. Both conserved end residues are part of each CDR3. The order of the fields is D gene, clone size, CDR3 length, V gene, J gene, CDR3 protein, CDR3 DNA. A D gene is named only where the DNA matches it firmly. Size is omitted from some rows. Given values are once, few, many or a class for expanded clones.

>.|.|15|TRBV11-2|TRBJ2-2
CASSIRLDNTGELFF
TGTGCCAGCAGCATCCGACTAGATAACACCGGGGAGCTGTTTTTT
>TRBD1|few|17|TRBV28|TRBJ2-1
CASSLPLGRGLFNEQFF
TGTGCCAGCAGTTTACCCCTCGGCAGGGGGCTTTTCAATGAGCAGTTCTTC
>.|.|15|TRBV5-1|TRBJ2-3
CASSPTLLSTDTQYF
TGCGCCAGCAGCCCCACGCTGCTGAGCACAGATACGCAGTATTTT
>.|.|18|TRBV5-5|TRBJ2-3
CASSGRFGSGHAADTQYF
TGTGCCAGCAGCGGAAGGTTTGGGAGCGGCCACGCCGCAGATACGCAGTATTTT
>.|.|15|TRBV6-1|TRBJ2-4
CATEQRGLAKNIQYF
TGTGCCACCGAGCAGAGGGGACTAGCCAAAAACATTCAGTACTTC
>TRBD2|.|17|TRBV5-6|TRBJ2-1
CASSPTGLAGIYNEQFF
TGTGCCAGCAGCCCCACGGGACTAGCGGGGATCTACAATGAGCAGTTCTTC
>.|few|16|TRBV6-1|TRBJ2-2
CASSPLWGANTGELFF
TGTGCCAGCAGTCCCCTGTGGGGCGCGAACACCGGGGAGCTGTTTTTT
>TRBD2|few|16|TRBV2|TRBJ2-3
CASSDGLAGNTDTQYF
TGTGCCAGCAGTGATGGTCTAGCGGGGAACACAGATACGCAGTATTTT
>.|few|14|TRBV10-3|TRBJ2-2
CASQRQANTGELFF
TGTGCCTCCCAGCGGCAGGCTAACACCGGGGAGCTGTTTTTT
>TRBD1|.|16|TRBV4-3|TRBJ2-6
CASSSEGAPGANVLTF
TGCGCCAGCAGCTCAGAGGGGGCGCCTGGGGCCAACGTCCTGACTTTC
>TRBD1|.|15|TRBV30|TRBJ1-2
CACPGQGSEYYGYTF
TGTGCCTGCCCGGGACAGGGGTCGGAGTACTATGGCTACACCTTC
>.|.|15|TRBV20-1|TRBJ2-3
CSARDPSVTMDTQYF
TGCAGTGCTAGAGATCCGAGCGTGACCATGGATACGCAGTATTTT
>TRBD1|few|14|TRBV6-4|TRBJ2-5
CASSQQGGQETQYF
TGTGCCAGCAGCCAACAGGGGGGCCAAGAGACCCAGTACTTC
>.|few|12|TRBV28|TRBJ2-5
CASSLFYETQYF
TGTGCCAGCAGTTTGTTCTATGAGACCCAGTACTTC
>.|few|15|TRBV4-3|TRBJ1-3
CASSQDQKAGNTIYF
TGCGCCAGCAGCCAAGATCAAAAAGCCGGAAACACCATATATTTT
>.|.|15|TRBV30|TRBJ2-1
CAWSGPPYSYNEQFF
TGTGCCTGGAGTGGGCCCCCCTATTCCTACAATGAGCAGTTCTTC
>.|few|13|TRBV6-1|TRBJ2-2
CASRTTTSGELFF
TGTGCCAGTCGGACAACGACCAGCGGGGAGCTGTTTTTT
>.|many|13|TRBV20-1|TRBJ2-4
CSAIDRAKNIQYF
TGCAGTGCTATAGACAGGGCCAAAAACATTCAGTACTTC
>.|.|13|TRBV2|TRBJ1-5
CASSTTGIQPQHF
TGTGCCAGCAGTACTACAGGGATACAGCCCCAGCATTTT
>.|many|13|TRBV7-2|TRBJ2-2
CASSLQGIGELFF
TGTGCCAGCAGCTTACAGGGAATTGGGGAGCTGTTTTTT
>.|many|13|TRBV28|TRBJ2-7
CASSFAKSYEQYF
TGTGCCAGCAGTTTTGCTAAATCCTACGAGCAGTACTTC
>TRBD2|few|14|TRBV28|TRBJ2-3
CASSYAGGPNTQYF
TGTGCCAGCAGTTATGCGGGAGGGCCAAATACGCAGTATTTT
>.|few|14|TRBV28|TRBJ1-1
CASSVGQGTTEAFF
TGTGCCAGCAGTGTCGGGCAGGGGACCACTGAAGCTTTCTTT
>.|many|14|TRBV5-6|TRBJ1-1
CASSLASFSTEAFF
TGTGCCAGCAGCTTGGCGAGCTTCAGTACTGAAGCTTTCTTT
>TRBD2|.|15|TRBV12-3/TRBV12-4|TRBJ2-5
CASSVTSGGGGAQYF
TGTGCCAGCAGTGTGACTAGCGGGGGCGGGGGGGCCCAGTACTTC
>TRBD1|few|15|TRBV3-1|TRBJ2-7
CASSQTPGQYYEQYF
TGTGCCAGCAGCCAAACCCCGGGACAGTACTACGAGCAGTACTTC
>.|once|14|TRBV5-5|TRBJ2-1
CASSRLYRDNEQFF
TGTGCCAGCAGCCGTTTATACAGAGACAATGAGCAGTTCTTC
>.|.|20|TRBV5-6|TRBJ2-7
CASRLSLTPGLGNRAYKQYF
TGTGCCAGCAGACTTTCGCTCACCCCGGGACTGGGGAATAGGGCCTACAAGCAGTACTTC
>.|.|12|TRBV12-3/TRBV12-4|TRBJ1-5
CASSFPRQPQHF
TGTGCCAGCAGTTTCCCACGCCAGCCCCAGCATTTT
>.|many|13|TRBV15|TRBJ2-5
CATSRVGPGTQYF
TGTGCCACCAGCAGAGTTGGTCCGGGGACCCAGTACTTC
>.|few|14|TRBV10-3|TRBJ1-1
CAISDKGALAEAFF
TGTGCCATCAGTGACAAAGGGGCCCTCGCTGAAGCTTTCTTT
>TRBD2|.|13|TRBV29-1|TRBJ2-4
CSVVASGGYIQYF
TGCAGCGTTGTGGCTAGCGGGGGATACATTCAGTACTTC
>.|.|20|TRBV5-1|TRBJ2-6
CASSHPPGSPPLYGANVLTF
TGCGCCAGCAGCCATCCCCCCGGGAGCCCACCTCTTTATGGGGCCAACGTCCTGACTTTC
>TRBD2|.|19|TRBV29-1|TRBJ2-3
CSVQDKGLARGVSTDTQYF
TGCAGCGTTCAAGACAAAGGACTAGCGCGAGGGGTTAGCACAGATACGCAGTATTTT
>.|few|15|TRBV12-3/TRBV12-4|TRBJ2-3
CASSYLVPNRDTQYF
TGTGCCAGCAGTTATCTAGTCCCAAATCGGGATACGCAGTATTTT
>TRBD2|few|14|TRBV10-2|TRBJ2-3
CASNGASGGTTQYF
TGCGCCAGCAATGGGGCGAGCGGGGGGACGACGCAGTATTTT
>.|few|14|TRBV6-2/TRBV6-3|TRBJ1-5
CASRLDSSRQPQHF
TGTGCCAGCAGGTTGGACAGTTCGAGGCAGCCCCAGCATTTT
>.|.|14|TRBV20-1|TRBJ2-1
CSARWATSYNEQFF
TGCAGTGCTAGATGGGCGACTAGCTACAATGAGCAGTTCTTC
>.|few|11|TRBV7-2|TRBJ2-7
CASSGLYEQYF
TGTGCCAGCAGCGGACTCTACGAGCAGTACTTC
>.|few|14|TRBV6-2/TRBV6-3|TRBJ2-2
CASKQNLPAGELFF
TGTGCCAGCAAACAGAACCTCCCCGCCGGGGAGCTGTTTTTT
>TRBD2|.|16|TRBV4-3|TRBJ2-2
CASSQDGQSGKGELFF
TGCGCCAGCAGCCAAGATGGCCAGAGCGGGAAGGGGGAGCTGTTTTTT
>TRBD2|few|14|TRBV24-1|TRBJ2-5
CATGLAGASETQYF
TGTGCCACCGGACTAGCGGGAGCATCAGAGACCCAGTACTTC
>TRBD2|.|14|TRBV7-2|TRBJ2-7
CASSSTSGNAEQYF
TGTGCCAGCAGCTCAACTAGCGGGAATGCCGAGCAGTACTTC
>.|.|16|TRBV18|TRBJ1-5
CASSPPGGGSNQPQHF
TGTGCCAGCTCACCACCTGGGGGTGGCAGCAATCAGCCCCAGCATTTT
>TRBD1|.|16|TRBV5-1|TRBJ2-1
CASSTGGTGGGDEQFF
TGCGCCAGCAGCACCGGAGGGACAGGGGGCGGGGATGAGCAGTTCTTC
>TRBD2|.|15|TRBV6-2/TRBV6-3|TRBJ2-7
CASSSVAGSSYEQYF
TGTGCCAGCAGTTCCGTAGCGGGAAGCTCCTACGAGCAGTACTTC
>.|.|11|TRBV6-5|TRBJ2-7
CASAGTGEQYF
TGTGCCAGCGCGGGGACTGGCGAGCAGTACTTC
>TRBD2|few|17|TRBV6-2/TRBV6-3|TRBJ2-1
CASSYSRGLAGTNEQFF
TGTGCCAGCAGTTACTCGAGGGGACTAGCGGGAACCAATGAGCAGTTCTTC